A single sample gave rise to the 20 T cell receptor beta chains below, sequenced in a study of blood T cell repertoires in COVID-19 (dated by TCRdb to the early 2020s). Library prep was done by the immunoSEQ multiplex PCR assay. TCRdb re-hosts the immuneACCESS table, in-frame sequences only. Its copies lack some clones; in the studies checked, an unresolved V gene accounts for under half of them, and the cause for the rest is not known. In this sample the table shows 250,000 to 350,000 clones, about 84% of which occur a single time. The top ten hold around 1.5% of the sample. The material sequenced was peripheral blood. The receptors stem from a woman aged 50 to 60 with acute or convalescent COVID-19.

The genes are TRBV19 and TRBJ1-2; 7 bases are shared with TRBD1. CDR1 is LNHDA and CDR2 is SQIVND in the germline V gene (reference sequence). The CDR3 loop spans 15 amino acids. V dropped 7 bases and J dropped 2; count of bases not matched to a gene: 10. CDR3 nucleotide sequence: TGTGCCAGTACGCTCGTCGGGACAGTAAACTATGGCTACACCTTC. This codes for CASTLVGTVNYGYTF.

This clone has only one observation. Here the CDR3 reads CASSFSQDTEAFF. CDR3 DNA sequence: TGCGCCAGCAGCTTTTCCCAGGACACTGAAGCTTTCTTT. V gene TRBV5-1 combines with J gene TRBJ1-1; D is unresolved. CDR1 is SGHRS, CDR2 YFSETQ, per germline. CDR3 length: 13 amino acids. Trimming stripped 2 bases from V and 3 bases from J, with 8 bases between. Looking up the rest from reference TRBV5-1 and TRBJ1-1 gives the full variable domain: KAGVTQTPRYLIKTRGQQVTLSCSPISGHRSVSWYQQTPGQGLQFLFEYFSETQRNKGNFPGRFSGRQFSNSRSEMNVSTLELGDSALYLCASSFSQDTEAFFGQGTRLTVV.

V gene TRBV27 combines with J gene TRBJ1-4; tentatively, D is TRBD1 (5 bases). The ends were cut back, 5 bases at V and 15 bases at J, with 19 bases in the middle. Germline V gene sequence: CDR1 MNHEY, CDR2 SMNVEV (reference sequence). The CDR3 sequence is 13 residues long. The CDR3: CASSTSQGRSMFF. CDR3 sequence (DNA): TGTGCCAGCAGTACCTCGCAGGGCAGATCTATGTTTTTT.

The rearrangement uses TRBV7-6 and TRBJ2-7; 14 bases map to TRBD2. The CDR3 sequence is 16 residues long. Germline values: CDR1 SGHVS, CDR2 FNYEAQ. Trimming cost V 5 bases and J 4 bases; bases outside gene matches: 7. CDR3: CASSPLGLAGGYEQYF. Written as DNA, the CDR3 is TGTGCCAGCAGCCCCCTAGGACTAGCGGGAGGTTACGAGCAGTACTTC.

V and J are TRBV6-5 and TRBJ2-7, with 10 bases that match TRBD1. Germline values: CDR1 MNHEY, CDR2 SVGAGI. With V trimmed by 6 bases and J by 7 bases, 9 bases remained unmatched. The CDR3 is made up of 14 amino acids. This chain's CDR3 is CASSSGTGVREQYF. The CDR3 DNA is TGTGCCAGCAGCTCCGGGACAGGGGTGAGGGAGCAGTACTTC.

V gene TRBV28 combines with J gene TRBJ2-3, with 7 bases identical to TRBD2. There are 15 residues in the CDR3. In germline, CDR1 is MDHEN, CDR2 SYDVKM. Trimming cost V 7 bases and J 0 bases; bases outside gene matches: 7. This CDR3 is CASTGTTSSTDTQYF. The CDR3 DNA sequence: TGTGCCAGCACCGGGACTACCTCTAGCACAGATACGCAGTATTTT.

This clone was found once. The chain is built from TRBV29-1 and TRBJ2-5; 7 nucleotides line up with TRBD2. V lost 0 bases and J lost 5; bases outside the gene matches: 0. Germline lookup yields CDR1 SQVTM and CDR2 ANQGSEA. The CDR3 extends over 12 amino acids. The DNA of the CDR3 is TGCAGCGTTGAAGAGGGGGGGGAGACCCAGTACTTC. This sequence encodes CSVEEGGETQYF.

In nucleotides, the CDR3 is TGTGCCAGCAGCCCGGGACAGAACCCCCGTTCTCGATACGAGCAGTACTTC. This encodes CASSPGQNPRSRYEQYF. V and J are TRBV5-6 and TRBJ2-7; 7 bases fit TRBD1. Germline values: CDR1 SGHDT, CDR2 YYEEEE. This CDR3 region has 17 residues. The trim removed 4 bases at V and 4 bases at J, leaving 17 bases unmatched.

This chain uses TRBV7-3 with TRBJ2-1, with TRBD2 as a possible D gene (6 bases). V was pared by 8 bases and J by 5 bases, with 13 bases between. Per the germline V gene, CDR1 is SGHTA and CDR2 is FQGTGA. The CDR3 runs to 13 residues. CDR3 region: CASGGEADNEQFF. Written as DNA, the CDR3 is TGTGCCAGCGGCGGGGAGGCTGACAATGAGCAGTTCTTC.

The rearrangement uses TRBV6-6 and TRBJ1-2, with 7 bases that match TRBD1. The CDR3 has 14 amino acids. In germline, CDR1 is MNHNY, CDR2 SVGAGI (reference sequence). The ends lost 7 bases at V and 5 bases at J; junction bases unmatched: 10. CDR3 protein: CASTNPGQLYGYTF. As DNA, the CDR3 is TGTGCCAGCACCAATCCGGGACAGTTGTATGGCTACACCTTC.

V and J are TRBV9 and TRBJ2-3; D may be TRBD1 (5 bases). This CDR3 is built from 14 residues. The V and J ends lost 0 bases and 5 bases respectively, with 10 bases between them. Per germline, CDR1 SGDLS and CDR2 YYNGEE. Written as DNA, the CDR3 is TGTGCCAGCAGCGTAGCCAGGGTGGGAGATACGCAGTATTTT. Translated, it gives CASSVARVGDTQYF.

This chain joins TRBV30 and TRBJ2-7, with D possibly TRBD1 on 6 matching bases. CDR3 size: 13 residues. Trimming left V 3 bases short and J 3 bases short, with 12 bases between. Germline V gene lookup returns CDR1 GTSNPN and CDR2 SVGIG (reference sequence). The chain's CDR3 is CAWRPGVLYEQYF. CDR3 DNA: TGTGCCTGGAGGCCAGGGGTTCTCTACGAGCAGTACTTC.

The chain uses TRBV24-1 and TRBJ1-2; 7 nucleotides align to TRBD1. The CDR3 runs to 13 residues. Germline V CDR1 and CDR2: KGHDR, SFDVKD. With 6 bases clipped from V and 3 bases from J, the junction kept 3 bases outside the gene matches. In DNA form, the CDR3 reads TGTGCCACCAGTAAAGGGGGCGACTATGGCTACACCTTC. Protein product: CATSKGGDYGYTF.

The chain recombines TRBV24-1 with TRBJ1-5; D gene unclear. CDR1 and CDR2 from the germline V gene are KGHDR and SFDVKD. V was pared by 4 bases and J by 5 bases, with 5 bases between. CDR3 size: 12 residues. CDR3 protein: CATSDGYQPQHF. The DNA of the CDR3 is TGTGCCACCAGTGACGGGTATCAGCCCCAGCATTTT.

CDR3 residues: CASSRDRGENIQYF. CDR3 sequence (DNA): TGTGCCAGCAGTCGAGACAGGGGAGAAAACATTCAGTACTTC. V is TRBV7-2 and J is TRBJ2-4; 8 positions match TRBD1. The germline gives CDR1 SGHTA, CDR2 FQGNSA. There are 14 residues in the CDR3. V gave up 6 bases and J gave up 5 bases; unmatched junction bases: 6.

The rearrangement uses TRBV15 and TRBJ2-1; 7 bases align to TRBD2. Germline CDR1 reads LNHNV; CDR2 reads YYDKDF (reference sequence). The junction had 7 bases not matched to a gene; V was cut back by 5 bases and J by 3 bases. The CDR3 contains 15 residues. CDR3 region: CATSPVVAGYNEQFF. The CDR3 DNA reads TGTGCCACCAGCCCTGTGGTAGCGGGCTACAATGAGCAGTTCTTC. The variable domain in full, completed from reference TRBV15 and TRBJ2-1, reads DAMVIQNPRYQVTQFGKPVTLSCSQTLNHNVMYWYQQKSSQAPKLLFHYYDKDFNNEADTPDNFQSRRPNTSFCFLDIRSPGLGDTAMYLCATSPVVAGYNEQFFGPGTRLTVL.

The rearrangement joins TRBV5-1 to TRBJ1-6; D gene uncertain. The CDR3 extends over 15 amino acids. The V end was cut by 4 bases, the J end by 8 bases, with 16 bases between. The V gene's germline CDR1 is SGHRS and CDR2 YFSETQ. CDR3 sequence: CASSPEEARDSPLHF. CDR3 bases: TGCGCCAGCAGCCCGGAAGAGGCCCGGGATTCACCCCTCCACTTT.

V and J are TRBV14 and TRBJ2-7, with D possibly being TRBD1 (7 bases). The V end was cut by 4 bases, the J end by 0 bases, with 19 bases between. Germline V gene sequence: CDR1 SGHDN, CDR2 FVKESK. The CDR3 has 17 residues. The CDR3 protein is CASSPRAGGLSSYEQYF. CDR3 bases: TGTGCCAGCAGCCCCCGGGCAGGGGGGCTTAGCTCCTACGAGCAGTACTTC.

This sequence joins TRBV7-2 and TRBJ2-7, with 10 bases that match TRBD2. J gave up 4 bases and V 1 base, and 4 bases lay outside the gene matches. CDR3 size: 15 residues. CDR1 is SGHTA, CDR2 FQGNSA, per germline. The CDR3 coding sequence is TGTGCCAGCAGCTTAGGGTCTAGCGGGGGTTACGAGCAGTACTTC. This sequence encodes CASSLGSSGGYEQYF.

The chain recombines TRBV29-1 with TRBJ2-1; 10 bases are shared with TRBD2. V gave up 6 bases and J gave up 3 bases; unmatched junction bases: 5. The CDR3 is 14 amino acids. Germline CDR1 is SQVTM and CDR2 is ANQGSEA. The chain's CDR3 is CSVRAGGNYNEQFF. CDR3 DNA: TGCAGCGTGCGAGCGGGAGGGAACTACAATGAGCAGTTCTTC.